The subject of this entry is one T cell receptor beta chain. The same CDR3 can be traced to other DNA sequences in this sample. The record originates from a study of shared clonotypes between healthy human individuals. Germline lookup yields CDR1 MGHRA and CDR2 YSYEKL. This CDR3 is 13 amino acids long. V was clipped by 3 bases and J by 7 bases, with 10 bases between them. Only in-frame clones appear in the TCRdb table, and some are missing; sequencing was by immunoSEQ multiplex PCR. Among 2,100,000 or so clones listed, about 94% were seen once. Material: naive CD4+ T cells sorted from blood. Subset: CD45RA+ positively selected. This chain uses TRBV4-1 with TRBJ1-5; D uncertain. This TCR was recovered from a young man in good health. The CDR3 DNA reads as TGCGCCAGCAGCCAGTTGGGGATCCAGCCCCAGCATTTT. This sequence encodes CASSQLGIQPQHF.